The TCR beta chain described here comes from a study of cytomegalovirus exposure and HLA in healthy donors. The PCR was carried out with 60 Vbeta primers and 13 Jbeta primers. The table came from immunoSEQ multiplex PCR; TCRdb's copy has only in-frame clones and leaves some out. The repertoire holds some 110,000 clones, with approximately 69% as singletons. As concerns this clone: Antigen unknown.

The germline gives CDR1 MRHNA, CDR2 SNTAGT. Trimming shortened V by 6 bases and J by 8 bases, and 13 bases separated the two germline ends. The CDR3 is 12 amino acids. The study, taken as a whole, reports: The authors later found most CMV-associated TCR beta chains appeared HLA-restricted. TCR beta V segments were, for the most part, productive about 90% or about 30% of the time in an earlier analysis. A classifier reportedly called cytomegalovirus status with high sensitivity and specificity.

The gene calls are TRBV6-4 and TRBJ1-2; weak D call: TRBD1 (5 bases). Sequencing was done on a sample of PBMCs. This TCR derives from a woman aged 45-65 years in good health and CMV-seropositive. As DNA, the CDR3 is TGTGCCAGCAGACAGGAGGGGTCCGGCTACACCTTC. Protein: CASRQEGSGYTF.